The clone carrying this T cell receptor (beta chain) was counted only a few times. The CDR3 loop spans 16 amino acids. V lost 6 bases and J lost 8; bases outside the gene matches: 13. The data belong to a study of blood T cells in healthy people across ages. Combining a sample-barcoded 5' primer with a J-beta primer mix, a second PCR ran for roughly 6 to 12 cycles. TCRdb re-called the 5' RACE reads through MiXCR, storing one row per CDR3 protein. Counted here are hundreds of thousands of distinct CDR3 sequences, roughly 49% occurring once; the ten biggest clones make up roughly a third. The V and J genes are TRBV12-3 or TRBV12-4 and TRBJ1-6, with TRBD1 matching over 7 bases. The sample comprised blood. This TCR was sampled from a woman aged 55-69 years in good health. The CDR3 bases are TGTGCCAGCAGAATCGACCTGGGACAGACGGATTCACCCCTCCACTTT. Encoded protein: CASRIDLGQTDSPLHF.